Listed below are T cell receptor beta chains from one sample, sequenced in a study of T cell changes during pregnancy in multiple sclerosis. Sequencing was performed with immunoSEQ multiplex PCR; in TCRdb, only in-frame clones are kept and a portion is missing. The sample carries about 76,000 clones, approximately 90% recorded once. The sequenced sample was peripheral blood, obtained in the first trimester of pregnancy. These receptors originate from a female donor in good health, enrolled as a control in a pregnancy study. CDR3s include the opening cysteine and the closing phenylalanine or tryptophan. A D gene is named only where the DNA matches it firmly. Clone size is given for some rows only: seen once, a few or many times, or a class if the clone is expanded.

- - TRBJ2-1 TRBV4-1 TGCGCCAGCAGCCCCCGACTAGTGATCTCTTACAATGAGCAGTTCTTC CASSPRLVISYNEQFF
TRBD1 - TRBJ2-7 TRBV5-1 TGCGCCAGCAGCCCTACAGGGGTGAGGCAGTACTTC CASSPTGVRQYF
- - TRBJ1-5 TRBV7-8 TGTGCCAGCGCGGAGAGTCAAACAGGGCCCCAGCCCCAGCATTTT CASAESQTGPQPQHF
TRBD1 few TRBJ1-1 TRBV27 TGTGCCAGCAGTTTATCGGGACAGCCTACGACCTGGGGAGCTTTCTTT CASSLSGQPTTWGAFF
- - TRBJ2-1 TRBV7-9 TGTGCCAGCAGCTTAGTAGAGTCGTGGTCCTACAATGAGCAGTTCTTC CASSLVESWSYNEQFF
TRBD2 - TRBJ2-2 TRBV6-5 TGTGCCACCCGCAAACTAGCGGGACCCACCGGGGAGCTGTTTTTT CATRKLAGPTGELFF
- few TRBJ1-1 TRBV7-9 TGTGCCAGCAGCTTGCATGGGACTGACTACACTGAAGCTTTCTTT CASSLHGTDYTEAFF
TRBD2 - TRBJ2-7 TRBV6-5 TGTGCCAGCAGTCGGACTAGCGGGAGGGCCGAGCAGTACTTC CASSRTSGRAEQYF
- - TRBJ2-6 TRBV2 TGTGCCAGCAGTGACCGCTGGCTGGCCCGCTCTGGGGCCAACGTCCTGACTTTC CASSDRWLARSGANVLTF
- - TRBJ1-2 TRBV7-9 TGTGCCAGCAGCCCCGGAGGGAGCTATGGCTACACCTTC CASSPGGSYGYTF
- - TRBJ2-5 TRBV2 TGTGCCAGCAGTTCAATAGAGACCCAGTACTTC CASSSIETQYF
TRBD1 - TRBJ1-1 TRBV7-9 TGTGCCAGCAGGCGGGGACAGGGCAACACTGAAGCTTTCTTT CASRRGQGNTEAFF
- - TRBJ2-1 TRBV5-6 TGTGCCAGCAGCTTTTGGAGGAGAAATGAGCAGTTCTTC CASSFWRRNEQFF
TRBD2 - TRBJ2-7 TRBV5-4 TGTGCCAGCAGCCCGTCTAGCGGGAGTTCGGGCGAGCAGTACTTC CASSPSSGSSGEQYF
- - TRBJ1-2 TRBV10-3 TGTGCCATCAGCCGAACAAACTTGAGGACACTGGCCACCCAGGGTGGCTACACCTTC CAISRTNLRTLATQGGYTF
- - TRBJ1-5 TRBV28 TGTGCCAGCAGTTTATCCGGCGTCGGGGGGGCTAGTAGAGATCAGCCCCAGCATTTT CASSLSGVGGASRDQPQHF
TRBD1 - TRBJ2-3 TRBV9 TGTGCCAGCAGCCGGACAGGGCCAAAAACAGATACGCAGTATTTT CASSRTGPKTDTQYF
TRBD1 - TRBJ1-2 TRBV6-5 TGTGCCAGCAGTTACTCGCCAGGGGGCTATGGCTACACCTTC CASSYSPGGYGYTF
- few TRBJ1-2 TRBV20-1 TGCAGTGCGAGCTTCTATGGCTACACCTTC CSASFYGYTF
- - TRBJ2-5 TRBV19 TGTGCCAGTAGTTCCTGGACAGACCCCCGGGAGACCCAGTACTTC CASSSWTDPRETQYF